This T cell receptor beta chain is drawn from a study of cytomegalovirus exposure and HLA in healthy donors. A note on this clone: The antigen is unknown.

The V gene end was trimmed by 10 bases and the J gene end by 7 bases; junction bases not matched to a gene: 7. Germline values: CDR1 MNHNS, CDR2 SASEGT. The CDR3 consists of 14 residues. Study-wide findings and caveats: Per published reports, the classifier diagnosed cytomegalovirus status with high specificity and sensitivity. According to an earlier analysis, most TCR beta V segments yielded productive rearrangements about 87% or about 30% of the time.

Primers included in the PCR were 60 Vbeta and 13 Jbeta primers. TCRdb keeps only in-frame clones here, not all; method: immunoSEQ multiplex PCR. The sample includes about 210,000 clones, 75% to 80% seen only once; the top ten take 1.5% to 2%. The sequence came from a male donor in good health and CMV-seronegative. This chain connects TRBV6-1 to TRBJ1-6; 10 bases map to TRBD1. The sequencing sample was made of PBMCs. CDR3 amino acids: CATPPGQGNSPLHF. For the CDR3, the DNA is TGTGCCACCCCTCCGGGACAGGGGAATTCACCCCTCCACTTT.